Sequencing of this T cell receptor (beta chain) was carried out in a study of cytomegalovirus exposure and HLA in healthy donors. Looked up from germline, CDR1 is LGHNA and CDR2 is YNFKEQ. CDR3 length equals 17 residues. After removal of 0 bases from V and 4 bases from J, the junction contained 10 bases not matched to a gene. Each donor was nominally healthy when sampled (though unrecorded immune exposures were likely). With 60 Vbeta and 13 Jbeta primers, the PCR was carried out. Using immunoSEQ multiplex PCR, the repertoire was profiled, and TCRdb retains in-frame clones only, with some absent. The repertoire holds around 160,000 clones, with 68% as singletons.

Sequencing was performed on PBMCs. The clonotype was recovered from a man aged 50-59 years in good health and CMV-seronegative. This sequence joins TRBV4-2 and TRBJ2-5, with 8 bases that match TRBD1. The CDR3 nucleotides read TGTGCCAGCAGCCAAGACTCTACCTCAGGGGGCGGAGAGACCCAGTACTTC. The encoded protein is CASSQDSTSGGGETQYF.